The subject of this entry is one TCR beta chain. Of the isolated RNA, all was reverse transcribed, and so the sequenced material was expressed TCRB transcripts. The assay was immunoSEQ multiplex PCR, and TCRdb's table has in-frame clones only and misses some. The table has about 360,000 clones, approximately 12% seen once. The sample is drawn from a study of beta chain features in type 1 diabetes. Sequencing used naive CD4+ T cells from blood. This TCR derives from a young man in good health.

In nucleotides, the CDR3 is TGCGCCAGCAGCCAAGAGCTAGCGGGAGGTCAAGAGACCCAGTACTTC. Its translation: CASSQELAGGQETQYF. The chain uses TRBV4-3 and TRBJ2-5, with 11 bases identical to TRBD2. Germline V gene sequence: CDR1 LGHNA, CDR2 YSLEER. CDR3 length: 16 amino acids. Unmatched junction bases numbered 2, after V lost 0 bases and J lost 2 bases.